This TCR beta chain derives from a study of T-cell reconstitution after alpha-beta-depleted transplantation in children. The CDR3 runs 13 residues. CDR1 MNHNS and CDR2 SASEGT come from the germline V gene. Trimming at V came to 6 bases and at J to 8 bases, leaving 8 bases not matched to a gene. The authors prepared the TCRbeta library with unique molecular identifiers. A single record per CDR3 protein comes from TCRdb applying MiXCR to the PCR reads. The sample has roughly 500,000 distinct CDR3 sequences, roughly 33% seen once; the top ten hold approximately 2.3%. Specimen: PBMCs from the stem cell graft donor, collected from the stem cell graft. This receptor was identified in a human donor who donated a stem cell graft to a child with aplastic anemia. This chain joins TRBV6-1 and TRBJ1-2; 8 bases match TRBD1. This CDR3 reads CASRPDRGSGYTF. CDR3 DNA sequence: TGTGCCAGCAGGCCCGACAGGGGTTCGGGCTACACCTTC.